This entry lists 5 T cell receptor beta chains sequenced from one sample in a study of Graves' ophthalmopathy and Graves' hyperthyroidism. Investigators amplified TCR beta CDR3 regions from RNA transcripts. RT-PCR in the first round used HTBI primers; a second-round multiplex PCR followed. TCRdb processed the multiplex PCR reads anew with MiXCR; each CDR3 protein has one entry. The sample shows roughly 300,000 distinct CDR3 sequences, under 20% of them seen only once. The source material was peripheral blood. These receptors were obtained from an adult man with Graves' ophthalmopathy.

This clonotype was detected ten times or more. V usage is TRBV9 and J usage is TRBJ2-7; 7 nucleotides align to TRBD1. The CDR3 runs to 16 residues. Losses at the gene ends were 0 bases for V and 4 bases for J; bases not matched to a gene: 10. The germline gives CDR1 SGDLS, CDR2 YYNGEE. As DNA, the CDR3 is TGTGCCAGCAGCGTAGGACAGGGTGGCTTCGCGTACGAGCAGTACTTC. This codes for CASSVGQGGFAYEQYF.

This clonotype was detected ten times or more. The CDR3 DNA reads TGTGCCAGCAGTTTCCAACGTTCACCCCTCCACTTT. Its protein is CASSFQRSPLHF. This chain connects TRBV12-3 or TRBV12-4 to TRBJ1-6; D uncertain. The V end lost 3 bases, the J end lost 9 bases, and 6 bases lay between the germline ends. The CDR3 runs to 12 residues.

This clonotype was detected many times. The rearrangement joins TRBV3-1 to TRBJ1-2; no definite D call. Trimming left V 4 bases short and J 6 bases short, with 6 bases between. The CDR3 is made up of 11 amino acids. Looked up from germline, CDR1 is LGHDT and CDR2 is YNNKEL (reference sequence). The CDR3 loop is CASSLDHGYTF. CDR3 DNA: TGTGCCAGCAGCCTGGACCATGGCTACACCTTC.

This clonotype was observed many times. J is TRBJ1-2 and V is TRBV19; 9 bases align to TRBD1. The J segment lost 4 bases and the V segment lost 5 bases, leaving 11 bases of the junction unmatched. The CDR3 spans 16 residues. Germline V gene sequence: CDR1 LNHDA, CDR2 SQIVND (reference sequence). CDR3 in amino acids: CASSPRTGALFYGYTF. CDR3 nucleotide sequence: TGTGCCAGTAGTCCCCGGACAGGGGCGCTCTTCTATGGCTACACCTTC.

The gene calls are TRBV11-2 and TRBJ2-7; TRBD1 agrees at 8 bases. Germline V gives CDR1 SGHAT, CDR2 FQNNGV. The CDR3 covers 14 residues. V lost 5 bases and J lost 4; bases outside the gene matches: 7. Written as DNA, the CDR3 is TGTGCCAGCAGCATACAGGGGGTAGGGTACGAGCAGTACTTC. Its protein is CASSIQGVGYEQYF.